A selection of T cell receptor beta chains follows, all from one sample in a study of identical twins. TCRdb reprocessed the 5' RACE reads via MiXCR and lists one record per CDR3 protein. The sample has 550,000 to 800,000 distinct CDR3 sequences; about 7.1% are singletons. This same sample was also taken into another study, of yellow fever vaccine responses in identical twins.

The source material was PBMCs. The receptors were sampled from a young woman in good health. The CDR3 runs from the conserved cysteine through the conserved F or W. Fields, in order: V gene, clone size, J gene, D gene, CDR3 protein, CDR3 DNA. A D gene is named only where the DNA matches it firmly. Clone size is given for some rows only: seen once, a few or many times, or a class if the clone is expanded.

TRBV28	few	TRBJ2-1	.	CASSSPGQNQFF	TGTGCCAGCAGTTCCCCCGGACAGAACCAGTTCTTC
TRBV7-2	few	TRBJ2-1	TRBD2	CASTVGRLARYNEQFF	TGTGCCAGCACCGTCGGCAGACTAGCGAGGTACAATGAGCAGTTCTTC
TRBV3-1	few	TRBJ2-2	.	CASSQVRESRELFF	TGTGCCAGCAGCCAAGTGAGAGAATCCCGGGAGCTGTTTTTT
TRBV14	.	TRBJ2-7	.	CASSQGIPPYEQYF	TGTGCCAGCAGCCAAGGAATACCTCCTTACGAGCAGTACTTC
TRBV24-1	many	TRBJ2-1	.	CATRARAPWDEQFF	TGTGCCACAAGAGCGCGAGCCCCATGGGATGAGCAGTTCTTC
TRBV24-1	many	TRBJ1-1	.	CATSLTGNTEAFF	TGTGCCACCTCCTTGACCGGGAACACTGAAGCTTTCTTT
TRBV7-8	few	TRBJ2-5	.	CASSSPGLKETQYF	TGTGCCAGCAGCTCCCCGGGGTTAAAGGAGACCCAGTACTTC
TRBV5-1	many	TRBJ2-4	.	CASSWSVSGAKNIQYF	TGCGCCAGCAGCTGGAGCGTGAGCGGAGCTAAAAACATTCAGTACTTC
TRBV7-8	.	TRBJ2-3	TRBD2	CASSLERLAGELTDTQYF	TGTGCCAGCAGCTTAGAGAGACTAGCGGGAGAGCTCACAGATACGCAGTATTTT
TRBV12-3/TRBV12-4	.	TRBJ2-5	TRBD2	CASSRSGISWETQYF	TGTGCCAGCAGTCGTAGCGGGATAAGTTGGGAGACCCAGTACTTC
TRBV3-1	few	TRBJ2-2	TRBD1	CASSQWDSNTGELFF	TGTGCCAGCAGCCAATGGGACAGCAACACCGGGGAGCTGTTTTTT
TRBV12-3/TRBV12-4	many	TRBJ1-1	TRBD1	CASSPTGWNTEAFF	TGTGCCAGCAGTCCGACAGGGTGGAACACTGAAGCTTTCTTT
TRBV5-1	few	TRBJ2-3	.	CASRDSKSTDTQYF	TGCGCCAGCAGGGACAGTAAAAGCACAGATACGCAGTATTTT
TRBV12-3/TRBV12-4	.	TRBJ2-2	.	CASSWGTPNTGELFF	TGTGCCAGCAGCTGGGGGACTCCCAACACCGGGGAGCTGTTTTTT
TRBV5-1	many	TRBJ2-1	.	CASSSSGNPNEQFF	TGCGCCAGCAGCTCGTCCGGGAACCCCAATGAGCAGTTCTTC
TRBV29-1	.	TRBJ2-1	TRBD2	CSVYGAAGENEQFF	TGCAGCGTTTATGGGGCAGCGGGAGAGAATGAGCAGTTCTTC
TRBV15	few	TRBJ2-5	.	CATSKSGETQYF	TGTGCCACCAGCAAGAGTGGGGAGACCCAGTACTTC
TRBV4-2	few	TRBJ2-4	.	CASSADDREDLLAKNIQYF	TGTGCCAGCAGCGCCGACGACAGGGAGGACCTTCTAGCCAAAAACATTCAGTACTTC
TRBV20-1	.	TRBJ2-7	.	CSAVDDEQYF	TGCAGTGCCGTAGATGACGAGCAGTACTTC
TRBV5-1	many	TRBJ2-3	.	CASSPLGGALTDTQYF	TGCGCCAGCAGCCCACTGGGGGGGGCCCTCACAGATACGCAGTATTTT
TRBV12-5	.	TRBJ2-1	.	CASGLDPYPPPPNEQFF	TGTGCTAGTGGTTTGGATCCTTACCCACCTCCCCCCAATGAGCAGTTCTTC
TRBV5-1	many	TRBJ1-2	.	CASSLGGVVYGYTF	TGCGCCAGCAGCCTAGGAGGGGTGGTCTATGGCTACACCTTC
TRBV6-2/TRBV6-3	many	TRBJ1-5	.	CASSPRTGQSRGLVFSNQPQHF	TGTGCCAGCAGTCCACGGACGGGACAATCCCGAGGCTTGGTATTTAGCAATCAGCCCCAGCATTTT
TRBV20-1	.	TRBJ2-7	TRBD2	CSARSGAYEQYF	TGCAGTGCTAGGAGCGGGGCGTACGAGCAGTACTTC
TRBV28	few	TRBJ1-1	.	CASAQGTDVGEAFF	TGTGCCAGCGCCCAAGGGACGGACGTGGGGGAAGCTTTCTTT
TRBV4-1	few	TRBJ1-2	.	CASSHLTLNGYTF	TGCGCCAGCAGCCACCTAACTTTAAATGGCTACACCTTC
TRBV12-3/TRBV12-4	many	TRBJ2-1	.	CASSFGTPNNEQFF	TGTGCCAGCAGTTTCGGGACTCCCAACAATGAGCAGTTCTTC
TRBV3-1	many	TRBJ2-4	TRBD1	CASSQGDRETKNIQYF	TGTGCCAGCAGCCAAGGGGACAGGGAGACCAAAAACATTCAGTACTTC
TRBV20-1	few	TRBJ2-3	.	CSARDSLSTVGNTDTQYF	TGCAGTGCTAGAGATAGTCTTTCGACAGTGGGAAACACAGATACGCAGTATTTT
TRBV3-1	few	TRBJ2-1	.	CASSQDWRDNEQFF	TGTGCCAGCAGCCAAGATTGGAGGGACAATGAGCAGTTCTTC
TRBV20-1	few	TRBJ2-2	TRBD2	CSAKGLAGGDVAGELFF	TGCAGTGCCAAGGGACTAGCGGGAGGGGACGTTGCCGGGGAGCTGTTTTTT
TRBV27	few	TRBJ1-6	TRBD1	CASSLKGQGSTPLHF	TGTGCCAGCAGTTTAAAAGGACAGGGGTCGACACCCCTCCACTTT
TRBV5-1	many	TRBJ1-3	.	CASSLGPPDSGNTIYF	TGCGCCAGCAGCTTGGGACCGCCCGACTCTGGAAACACCATATATTTT
TRBV4-1	.	TRBJ2-1	.	CASSQDWYEQFF	TGCGCCAGCAGCCAGGACTGGTATGAGCAGTTCTTC
TRBV4-1	few	TRBJ2-3	.	CASSQGTPTSTDTQYF	TGCGCCAGCAGCCAAGGGACGCCTACTAGCACAGATACGCAGTATTTT
TRBV28	.	TRBJ2-5	.	CASSPDRGQWETQYF	TGTGCCAGCAGCCCGGACCGGGGGCAATGGGAGACCCAGTACTTC
TRBV7-9	.	TRBJ2-5	.	CASSRFSLPEPETQYF	TGTGCCAGCAGCCGCTTTTCCTTACCCGAACCAGAGACCCAGTACTTC